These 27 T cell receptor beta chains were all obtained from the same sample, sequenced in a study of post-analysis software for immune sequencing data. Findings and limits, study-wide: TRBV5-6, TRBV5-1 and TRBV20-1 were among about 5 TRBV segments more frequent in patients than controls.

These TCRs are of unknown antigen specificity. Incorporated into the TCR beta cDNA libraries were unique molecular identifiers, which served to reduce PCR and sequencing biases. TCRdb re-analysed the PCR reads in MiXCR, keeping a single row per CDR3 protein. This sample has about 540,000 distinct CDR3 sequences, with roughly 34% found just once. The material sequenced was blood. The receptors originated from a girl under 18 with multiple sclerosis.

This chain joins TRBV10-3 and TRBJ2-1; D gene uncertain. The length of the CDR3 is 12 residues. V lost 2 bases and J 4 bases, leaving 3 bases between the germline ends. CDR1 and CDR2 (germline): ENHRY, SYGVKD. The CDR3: CAISEGYNEQFF. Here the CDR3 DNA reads TGTGCCATCAGTGAGGGGTACAATGAGCAGTTCTTC.

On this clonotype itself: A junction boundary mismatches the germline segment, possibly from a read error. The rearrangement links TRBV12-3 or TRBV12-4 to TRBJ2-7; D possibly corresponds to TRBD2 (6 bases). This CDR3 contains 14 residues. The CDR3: CTSSLIVREDEQYF. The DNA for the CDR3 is TGTACCAGCAGTTTAATCGTCAGGGAGGACGAGCAGTACTTC.

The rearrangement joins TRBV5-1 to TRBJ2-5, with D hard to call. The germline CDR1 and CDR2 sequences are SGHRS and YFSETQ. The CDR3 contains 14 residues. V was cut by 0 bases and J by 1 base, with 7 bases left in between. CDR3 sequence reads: CASSLEGSQETQYF. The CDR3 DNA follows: TGCGCCAGCAGCTTGGAGGGCAGCCAAGAGACCCAGTACTTC.

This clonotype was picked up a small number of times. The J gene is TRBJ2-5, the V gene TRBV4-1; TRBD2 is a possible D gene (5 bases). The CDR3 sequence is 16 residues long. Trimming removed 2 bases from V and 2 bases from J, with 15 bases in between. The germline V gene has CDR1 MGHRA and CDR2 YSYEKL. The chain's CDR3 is CASSQTKAGGQETQYF. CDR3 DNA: TGCGCCAGCAGCCAAACCAAGGCAGGAGGTCAAGAGACCCAGTACTTC.

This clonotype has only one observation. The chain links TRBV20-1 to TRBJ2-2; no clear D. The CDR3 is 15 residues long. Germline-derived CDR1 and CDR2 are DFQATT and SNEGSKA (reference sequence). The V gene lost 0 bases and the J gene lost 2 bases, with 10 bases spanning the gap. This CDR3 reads CSARDPGANTGELFF. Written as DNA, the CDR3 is TGCAGTGCTAGAGATCCAGGAGCAAACACCGGGGAGCTGTTTTTT.

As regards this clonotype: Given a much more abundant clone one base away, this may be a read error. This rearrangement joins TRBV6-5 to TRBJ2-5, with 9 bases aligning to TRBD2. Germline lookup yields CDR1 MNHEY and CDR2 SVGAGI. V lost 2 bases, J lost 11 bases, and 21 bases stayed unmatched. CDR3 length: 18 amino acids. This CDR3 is CASSYGPGGGAYYNEQYF. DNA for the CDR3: TGTGCCAGCAGTTACGGGCCCGGCGGGGGGGCGTACTACAATGAGCAGTACTTC.

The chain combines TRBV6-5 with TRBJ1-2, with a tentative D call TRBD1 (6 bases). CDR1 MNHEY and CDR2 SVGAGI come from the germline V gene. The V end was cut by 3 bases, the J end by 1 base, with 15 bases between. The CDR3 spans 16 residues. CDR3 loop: CASSYLPQGGNYGYTF. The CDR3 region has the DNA TGTGCCAGCAGTTATCTTCCACAGGGAGGTAACTATGGCTACACCTTC.

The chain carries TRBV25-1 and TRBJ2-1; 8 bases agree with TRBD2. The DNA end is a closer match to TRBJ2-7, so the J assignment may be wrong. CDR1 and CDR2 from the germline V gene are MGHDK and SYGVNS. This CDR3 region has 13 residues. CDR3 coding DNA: TGTGCCAGCAAAAACGGGGGGGCAAATGAGCAGTACTTC. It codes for CASKNGGANEQYF.

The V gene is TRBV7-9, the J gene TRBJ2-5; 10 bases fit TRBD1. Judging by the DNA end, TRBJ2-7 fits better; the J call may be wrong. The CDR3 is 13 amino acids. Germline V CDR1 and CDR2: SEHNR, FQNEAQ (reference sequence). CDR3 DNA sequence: TGTGCCAGCAGCCCGACAGGGGGCAGCGAGCAGTACTTC. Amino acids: CASSPTGGSEQYF.

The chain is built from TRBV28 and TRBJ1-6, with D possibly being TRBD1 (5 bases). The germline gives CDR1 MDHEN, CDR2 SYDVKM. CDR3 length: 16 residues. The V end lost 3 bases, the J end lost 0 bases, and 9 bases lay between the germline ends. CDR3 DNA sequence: TGTGCCAGCAGTTTTGAGGGGAGCTCCTATAATTCACCCCTCCACTTT. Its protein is CASSFEGSSYNSPLHF.

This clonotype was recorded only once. The CDR3 DNA is TGCAGCGCCTCAGAAGTCGACGAGCAGTACTTC. It yields the protein CSASEVDEQYF. The chain recombines TRBV29-1 with TRBJ2-7; unclear D gene. Germline loops: CDR1 SQVTM, CDR2 ANQGSEA. The CDR3 runs 11 residues. V was shortened by 7 bases and J by 5 bases, with 12 bases between the two germline ends.

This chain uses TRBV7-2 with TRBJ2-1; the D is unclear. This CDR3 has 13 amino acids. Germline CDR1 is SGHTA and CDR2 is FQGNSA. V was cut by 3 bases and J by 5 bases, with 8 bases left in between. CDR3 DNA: TGTGCCAGCAGCTTCGGCACTAACAATGAGCAGTTCTTC. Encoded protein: CASSFGTNNEQFF.

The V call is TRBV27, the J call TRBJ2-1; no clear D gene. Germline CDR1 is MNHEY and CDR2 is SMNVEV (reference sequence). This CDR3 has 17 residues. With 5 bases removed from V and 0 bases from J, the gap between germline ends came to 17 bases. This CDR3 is CASSPPQGPSSYNEQFF. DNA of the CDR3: TGTGCCAGCAGTCCTCCCCAAGGTCCCAGCTCCTACAATGAGCAGTTCTTC.

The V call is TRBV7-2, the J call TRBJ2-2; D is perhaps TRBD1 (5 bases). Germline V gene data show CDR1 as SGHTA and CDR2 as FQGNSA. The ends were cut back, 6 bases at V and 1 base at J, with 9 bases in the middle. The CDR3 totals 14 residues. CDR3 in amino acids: CASRVTGNTGELFF. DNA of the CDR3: TGTGCCAGCAGAGTTACAGGGAACACCGGGGAGCTGTTTTTT. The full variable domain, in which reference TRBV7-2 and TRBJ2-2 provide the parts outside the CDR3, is GAGVSQSPSNKVTEKGKDVELRCDPISGHTALYWYRQSLGQGLEFLIYFQGNSAPDKSGLPSDRFSAERTGGSVSTLTIQRTQQEDSAVYLCASRVTGNTGELFFGEGSRLTVL.

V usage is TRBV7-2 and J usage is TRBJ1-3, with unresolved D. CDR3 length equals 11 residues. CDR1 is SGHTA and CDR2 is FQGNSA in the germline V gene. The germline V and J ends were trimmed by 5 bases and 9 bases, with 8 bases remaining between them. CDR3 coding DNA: TGTGCCAGCAGCCCGGGGAGCACCATATATTTT. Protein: CASSPGSTIYF.

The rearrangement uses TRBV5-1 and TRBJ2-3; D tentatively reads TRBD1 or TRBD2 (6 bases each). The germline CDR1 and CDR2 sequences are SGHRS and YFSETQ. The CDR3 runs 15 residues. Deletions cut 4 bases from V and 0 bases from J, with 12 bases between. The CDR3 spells CASSPGGYSTDTQYF. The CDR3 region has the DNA TGCGCCAGCAGCCCCGGGGGCTATAGCACAGATACGCAGTATTTT.

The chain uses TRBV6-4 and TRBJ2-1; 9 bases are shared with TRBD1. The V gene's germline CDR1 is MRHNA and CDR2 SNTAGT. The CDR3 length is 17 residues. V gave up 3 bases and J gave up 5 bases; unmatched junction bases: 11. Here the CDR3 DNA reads TGTGCCAGCAGTGATATGGGGACAGGGCCACGACACAATGAGCAGTTCTTC. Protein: CASSDMGTGPRHNEQFF.

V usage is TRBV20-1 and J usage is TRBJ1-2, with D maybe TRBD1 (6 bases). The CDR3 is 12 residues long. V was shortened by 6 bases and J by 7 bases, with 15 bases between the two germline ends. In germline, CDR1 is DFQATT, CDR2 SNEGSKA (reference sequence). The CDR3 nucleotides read TGCAGTGCCATCAGGGGCGCGAGTGGCTACACCTTC. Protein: CSAIRGASGYTF.

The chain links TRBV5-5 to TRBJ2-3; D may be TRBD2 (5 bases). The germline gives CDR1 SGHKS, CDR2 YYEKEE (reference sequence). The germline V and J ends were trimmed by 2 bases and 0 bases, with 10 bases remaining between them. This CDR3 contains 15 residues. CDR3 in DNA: TGTGCCAGCAGCTTCCCCGGGAAGAGCACAGATACGCAGTATTTT. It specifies CASSFPGKSTDTQYF.

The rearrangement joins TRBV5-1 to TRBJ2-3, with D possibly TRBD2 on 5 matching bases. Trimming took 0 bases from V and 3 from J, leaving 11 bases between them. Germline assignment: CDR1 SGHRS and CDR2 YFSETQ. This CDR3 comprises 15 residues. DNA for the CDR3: TGCGCCAGCAGCTTGGTAGTTGGGGAGACAGATACGCAGTATTTT. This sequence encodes CASSLVVGETDTQYF.

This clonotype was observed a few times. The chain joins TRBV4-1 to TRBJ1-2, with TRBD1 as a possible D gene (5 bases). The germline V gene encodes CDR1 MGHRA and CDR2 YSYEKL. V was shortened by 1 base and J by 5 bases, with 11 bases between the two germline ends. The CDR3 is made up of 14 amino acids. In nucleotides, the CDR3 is TGCGCCAGCAGCCAAGTGGCGGGGGGGTATGGCTACACCTTC. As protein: CASSQVAGGYGYTF.

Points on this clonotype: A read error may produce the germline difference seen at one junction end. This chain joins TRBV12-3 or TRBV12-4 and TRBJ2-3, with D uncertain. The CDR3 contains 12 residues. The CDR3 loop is CASSANTDAQYF. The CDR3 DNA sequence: TGTGCCAGCAGCGCGAACACAGATGCGCAGTATTTT.

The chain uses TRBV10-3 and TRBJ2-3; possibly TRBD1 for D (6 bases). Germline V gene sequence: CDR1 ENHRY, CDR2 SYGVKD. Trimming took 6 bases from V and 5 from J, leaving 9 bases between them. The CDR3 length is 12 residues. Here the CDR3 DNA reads TGTGCCATCAGCCAACAGGGAGATACGCAGTATTTT. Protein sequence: CAISQQGDTQYF.

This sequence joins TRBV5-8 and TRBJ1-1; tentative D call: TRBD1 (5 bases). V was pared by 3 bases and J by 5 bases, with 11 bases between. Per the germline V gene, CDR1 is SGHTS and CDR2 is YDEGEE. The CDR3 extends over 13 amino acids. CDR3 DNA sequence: TGTGCCAGCAGCTGGGGGGGAAGGACTGAAGCTTTCTTT. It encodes CASSWGGRTEAFF.

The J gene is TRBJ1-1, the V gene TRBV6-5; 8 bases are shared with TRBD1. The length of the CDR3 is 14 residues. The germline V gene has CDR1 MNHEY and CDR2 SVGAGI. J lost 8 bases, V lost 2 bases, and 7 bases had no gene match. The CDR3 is CASSYQGALIEAFF. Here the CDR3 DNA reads TGTGCCAGCAGTTACCAGGGGGCGCTTATCGAAGCTTTCTTT.

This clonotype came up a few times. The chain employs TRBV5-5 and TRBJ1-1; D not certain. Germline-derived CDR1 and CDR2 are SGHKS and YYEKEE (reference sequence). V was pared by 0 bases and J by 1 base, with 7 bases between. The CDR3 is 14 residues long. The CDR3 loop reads CASSLDSWNTEAFF. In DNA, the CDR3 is TGTGCCAGCAGCTTGGACAGTTGGAACACTGAAGCTTTCTTT. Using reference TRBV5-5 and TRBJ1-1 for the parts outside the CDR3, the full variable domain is DAGVTQSPTHLIKTRGQQVTLRCSPISGHKSVSWYQQVLGQGPQFIFQYYEKEERGRGNFPDRFSARQFPNYSSELNVNALLLGDSALYLCASSLDSWNTEAFFGQGTRLTVV.

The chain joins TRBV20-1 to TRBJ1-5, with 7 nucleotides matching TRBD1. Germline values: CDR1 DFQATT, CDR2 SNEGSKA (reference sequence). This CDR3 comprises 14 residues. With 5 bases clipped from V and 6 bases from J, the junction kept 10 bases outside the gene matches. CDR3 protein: CSAEGQPGGQPQHF. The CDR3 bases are TGCAGTGCTGAGGGACAGCCGGGAGGTCAGCCCCAGCATTTT.